Below are 19 T cell receptor beta chains sequenced from a single sample in a study of blood T cell repertoires in COVID-19. Assay used: immunoSEQ multiplex PCR; TCRdb lists only in-frame clones, some missing. The table has about 140,000 clones, about 80% seen once. The sequencing input was PBMCs or T cells enriched from blood (not recorded which). These receptors were taken from a young woman who had been exposed to COVID-19.

The rearrangement uses TRBV7-2 and TRBJ2-3; the D is unclear. Germline lookup yields CDR1 SGHTA and CDR2 FQGNSA. This CDR3 contains 13 residues. V lost 5 bases to trimming and J lost 2 bases, with 8 bases between them. The CDR3 sequence: CASSPMVTDTQYF. The CDR3 nucleotides are TGTGCCAGCAGCCCTATGGTCACAGATACGCAGTATTTT.

The chain combines TRBV6-2 or TRBV6-3 with TRBJ2-5, with D tentatively TRBD2 (5 bases). Trimming stripped 3 bases from V and 2 bases from J, with 16 bases between. The CDR3 loop spans 16 amino acids. Per germline, CDR1 MNHEY and CDR2 SVGEGT. The CDR3 is CASSYYTTGGQETQYF. The CDR3, as DNA: TGTGCCAGCAGTTATTATACGACCGGCGGGCAAGAGACCCAGTACTTC.

The chain combines TRBV5-1 with TRBJ2-7; D gene ambiguous. V was pared by 0 bases and J by 4 bases, with 8 bases between. The CDR3 is 13 amino acids. CDR1 is SGHRS and CDR2 is YFSETQ in the germline V gene. The chain's CDR3 is CASSLAGQYEQYF. CDR3 bases: TGCGCCAGCAGCTTGGCTGGGCAGTACGAGCAGTACTTC. Full variable domain (outside the CDR3, taken from reference TRBV5-1 and TRBJ2-7): KAGVTQTPRYLIKTRGQQVTLSCSPISGHRSVSWYQQTPGQGLQFLFEYFSETQRNKGNFPGRFSGRQFSNSRSEMNVSTLELGDSALYLCASSLAGQYEQYFGPGTRLTVT.

J is TRBJ2-2 and V is TRBV7-9, with a tentative D call TRBD1 (5 bases). The CDR3 is 15 residues long. V dropped 4 bases and J dropped 4 bases, with 13 bases sitting between them. CDR1 SEHNR and CDR2 FQNEAQ come from the germline V gene (reference sequence). CDR3 sequence (DNA): TGTGCCAGCAGCTCACACTCCAGGGCCACCGGGGAGCTGTTTTTT. Translation gives CASSSHSRATGELFF. The entire variable domain, with the rest obtained from reference TRBV7-9 and TRBJ2-2, is as follows: DTGVSQNPRHKITKRGQNVTFRCDPISEHNRLYWYRQTLGQGPEFLTYFQNEAQLEKSRLLSDRFSAERPKGSFSTLEIQRTEQGDSAMYLCASSSHSRATGELFFGEGSRLTVL.

This sequence joins TRBV10-3 and TRBJ1-2; TRBD1 matches at 9 bases. The CDR3 totals 17 residues. Germline CDR1 reads ENHRY; CDR2 reads SYGVKD. The junction had 10 bases not matched to a gene; V was cut back by 3 bases and J by 2 bases. The CDR3 DNA reads TGTGCCATCAGTGACCCCCCCCGGGACAGGGACAACTATGGCTACACCTTC. Encoded protein: CAISDPPRDRDNYGYTF.

V usage is TRBV14 and J usage is TRBJ1-2; D remains ambiguous. The germline gives CDR1 SGHDN, CDR2 FVKESK. With 1 base removed from V and 4 bases from J, the gap between germline ends came to 16 bases. CDR3 size: 16 residues. CDR3 sequence (DNA): TGTGCCAGCAGCCAAGTTCGGTACGGGAGATCCTATGGCTACACCTTC. This gives the protein CASSQVRYGRSYGYTF.

The chain couples TRBV18 to TRBJ1-1; D not resolved. V dropped 3 bases and J dropped 4 bases, with 12 bases sitting between them. The germline V gene encodes CDR1 KGHSH and CDR2 LQKENI. This CDR3 region has 14 residues. CDR3 amino acids: CASSPLSEATEAFF. CDR3 coding DNA: TGTGCCAGCTCACCCCTCTCTGAGGCCACTGAAGCTTTCTTT. The entire variable domain, with the rest obtained from reference TRBV18 and TRBJ1-1, is as follows: NAGVMQNPRHLVRRRGQEARLRCSPMKGHSHVYWYRQLPEEGLKFMVYLQKENIIDESGMPKERFSAEFPKEGPSILRIQQVVRGDSAAYFCASSPLSEATEAFFGQGTRLTVV.

The rearrangement links TRBV3-1 (or the pseudogene TRBV3-2) to TRBJ1-4, with TRBD1 as a possible D gene (6 bases). Germline V lookup: CDR1 LGHDT, CDR2 YNNKEL (reference sequence). CDR3 length: 14 amino acids. The V and J ends lost 4 bases and 5 bases respectively, with 11 bases between them. The CDR3 protein is CASSPGQLNEKLFF. CDR3 nucleotide sequence: TGTGCCAGCAGCCCCGGACAGTTAAATGAAAAACTGTTTTTT.

The chain couples TRBV20-1 to TRBJ2-7; D unclear. Germline CDR1 is DFQATT and CDR2 is SNEGSKA (reference sequence). The CDR3 runs to 13 residues. Between the trimmed V and J ends, which lost 3 bases and 2 bases, there was a span of 11 bases. The CDR3 here is CSASSLETYEQYF. Written as DNA, the CDR3 is TGCAGTGCTAGTTCCCTAGAAACCTACGAGCAGTACTTC.

This rearrangement joins TRBV4-3 to TRBJ1-3; 7 nucleotides align to TRBD1. CDR3 length equals 15 residues. J lost 4 bases, V lost 0 bases, and 3 bases had no gene match. Germline CDR1 reads LGHNA; CDR2 reads YSLEER. CDR3 protein: CASSQETGSGNTIYF. The CDR3 coding sequence is TGCGCCAGCAGCCAAGAGACAGGGTCCGGAAACACCATATATTTT.

The V call is TRBV2, the J call TRBJ2-5; 7 bases line up with TRBD2. The CDR3 is 14 residues long. The V gene's germline CDR1 is SNHLY and CDR2 FYNNEI. With 6 bases clipped from V and 3 bases from J, the junction kept 7 bases outside the gene matches. CDR3 sequence reads: CASRGGLTKETQYF. In DNA form, the CDR3 reads TGTGCCAGCAGGGGGGGACTAACCAAAGAGACCCAGTACTTC.

This rearrangement joins TRBV7-2 to TRBJ1-2; 7 nucleotides agree with TRBD1. From germline, CDR1 is SGHTA and CDR2 FQGNSA. Trimming at V came to 5 bases and at J to 1 base, leaving 10 bases not matched to a gene. This CDR3 is built from 16 residues. Written as DNA, the CDR3 is TGTGCCAGCAGCCCGCTGACAGGGCCCCGTAACTATGGCTACACCTTC. It specifies CASSPLTGPRNYGYTF.

This chain uses TRBV19 with TRBJ2-5, with a tentative D call TRBD1 (5 bases). The CDR3 covers 13 residues. Trimming took off 5 bases at V and 2 bases at J, with 9 bases between the two ends. The germline V gene encodes CDR1 LNHDA and CDR2 SQIVND (reference sequence). CDR3 amino acids: CASSPRQQETQYF. Written as DNA, the CDR3 is TGTGCCAGTAGTCCCCGACAGCAAGAGACCCAGTACTTC. Full variable domain (remainder filled in from reference TRBV19 and TRBJ2-5): DGGITQSPKYLFRKEGQNVTLSCEQNLNHDAMYWYRQDPGQGLRLIYYSQIVNDFQKGDIAEGYSVSREKKESFPLTVTSAQKNPTAFYLCASSPRQQETQYFGPGTRLLVL.

The chain links TRBV11-3 to TRBJ2-3, with D perhaps TRBD1 (6 bases). Germline CDR1 is SGHNT and CDR2 is YENEEA. The CDR3 spans 14 residues. Trimming stripped 1 base from V and 5 bases from J, with 10 bases between. The CDR3 sequence is CASSLGQGRDTQYF. The CDR3 DNA sequence: TGTGCCAGCAGCTTAGGGCAGGGGAGAGATACGCAGTATTTT.

The chain carries TRBV5-8 and TRBJ2-7, with TRBD1 as a possible D gene (5 bases). The CDR3 totals 14 residues. Trimming stripped 4 bases from V and 0 bases from J, with 11 bases between. Germline values: CDR1 SGHTS, CDR2 YDEGEE. CDR3 amino acids: CASSPTTASYEQYF. The DNA of the CDR3 is TGTGCCAGCAGCCCCACGACAGCCTCCTACGAGCAGTACTTC.

This chain uses TRBV7-9 with TRBJ1-1; D is possibly TRBD1 (6 bases). The germline V gene encodes CDR1 SEHNR and CDR2 FQNEAQ (reference sequence). The CDR3 runs 19 residues. Deletions cut 2 bases from V and 6 bases from J, with 28 bases between. The CDR3 here is CASSLREGFLGHLNAEAFF. As DNA, the CDR3 is TGTGCCAGCAGCTTAAGAGAGGGTTTTCTGGGACATTTGAATGCTGAAGCTTTCTTT.

The CDR3 bases are TGTGCCAGCGGTGGACTAGCGGGGTACACAGATACGCAGTATTTT. It is translated as CASGGLAGYTDTQYF. The genes are TRBV28 and TRBJ2-3; 12 nucleotides align to TRBD2. CDR1 is MDHEN, CDR2 SYDVKM, per germline. V lost 8 bases and J lost 2; bases outside the gene matches: 5. This CDR3 has 15 amino acids.

This clone was recorded a few times. The V gene is TRBV28, the J gene TRBJ1-2; D perhaps matches TRBD1 (6 bases). Germline CDR1 reads MDHEN; CDR2 reads SYDVKM. The germline V and J ends were trimmed by 7 bases and 7 bases, with 13 bases remaining between them. This CDR3 region has 12 residues. The CDR3 sequence is CASKGGRVGYTF. CDR3 nucleotide sequence: TGTGCCAGCAAGGGGGGGCGGGTTGGCTACACCTTC.

In DNA, the CDR3 is TGTGCCAGCAGCTTGACAGGACAGGGATCTGGGGCCAACGTCCTGACTTTC. It is translated as CASSLTGQGSGANVLTF. V is TRBV5-4 and J is TRBJ2-6, with TRBD1 identical over 8 bases. Germline CDR1 SGHNT, CDR2 YYREEE (reference sequence). The J segment lost 1 base and the V segment lost 1 base, leaving 4 bases of the junction unmatched. This CDR3 spans 17 amino acids.